The 29 T cell receptor beta chains listed next were all sequenced from one sample in a study of OX40 agonist ivuxolimab in advanced cancers. Generated by immunoSEQ multiplex PCR, the TCRdb table keeps only in-frame clones and is missing some. The sample shows approximately 61,000 clones, 87% of them seen only once. Material: CD4+ or CD8+ T cells sorted from blood, obtained in a trial of the OX40 agonist ivuxolimab. These receptors all come from an adult with an advanced solid tumor such as melanoma, head and neck, liver or kidney cancer.

This chain joins TRBV7-2 and TRBJ1-5; D gene uncertain. Germline V gene lookup returns CDR1 SGHTA and CDR2 FQGNSA. This CDR3 is 15 amino acids long. Trimming took 0 bases from V and 0 from J, leaving 6 bases between them. The CDR3 coding sequence is TGTGCCAGCAGCTTAGCGGCCAGTAGCAATCAGCCCCAGCATTTT. It specifies CASSLAASSNQPQHF.

The V and J genes are TRBV1 and TRBJ2-7; TRBD2 is the table's D call, not checked against the DNA. TRBV1 is classified as a pseudogene. The CDR3 length is 16 residues. CDR3 in DNA: TGCACCAGCAGCCAATGCAGCGGGGGGCGCTCCTACGAGCAGTACTTC. Protein product: CTSSQCSGGRSYEQYF.

This clone has only one observation. V gene TRBV28 combines with J gene TRBJ1-2; D unclear. CDR1 MDHEN and CDR2 SYDVKM come from the germline V gene. The V gene lost 1 base and the J gene lost 7 bases, with 13 bases spanning the gap. The CDR3 has 14 amino acids. DNA for the CDR3: TGTGCCAGCAGTTTATCAGCCGGGGTAGGTGGCTACACCTTC. Its protein product is CASSLSAGVGGYTF.

The chain carries TRBV6-1 and TRBJ1-5; D remains unclear. The length of the CDR3 is 11 residues. Trimming shortened V by 6 bases and J by 6 bases, and 6 bases separated the two germline ends. Germline lookup yields CDR1 MNHNS and CDR2 SASEGT. The DNA of the CDR3 is TGTGCCAGCAGAGAGGGTCAGCCCCAGCATTTT. It specifies CASREGQPQHF.

The chain uses TRBV6-5 and TRBJ2-7; D remains ambiguous. This CDR3 spans 11 amino acids. The germline V and J ends were trimmed by 2 bases and 5 bases, with 4 bases remaining between them. Germline values: CDR1 MNHEY, CDR2 SVGAGI. This CDR3 reads CASSYADEQYF. For the CDR3, the DNA is TGTGCCAGCAGTTACGCGGACGAGCAGTACTTC.

This chain joins TRBV5-5 and TRBJ2-2, with 8 bases aligning to TRBD1. Germline loops: CDR1 SGHKS, CDR2 YYEKEE (reference sequence). The CDR3 consists of 16 residues. With V trimmed by 0 bases and J by 7 bases, 8 bases remained unmatched. CDR3 region: CASSLGQGALLGELFF. CDR3 DNA sequence: TGTGCCAGCAGCTTGGGGCAGGGGGCGCTGCTCGGGGAGCTGTTTTTT.

The rearrangement uses TRBV7-2 and TRBJ1-2, with TRBD1 as a possible D gene (6 bases). V lost 3 bases to trimming and J lost 2 bases, with 10 bases between them. There are 14 residues in the CDR3. Germline lookup yields CDR1 SGHTA and CDR2 FQGNSA. CDR3 amino acids: CASSFGGRNYGYTF. CDR3 DNA: TGTGCCAGCAGCTTCGGGGGGCGCAACTATGGCTACACCTTC. Together with reference TRBV7-2 and TRBJ1-2, the CDR3 gives the full variable domain: GAGVSQSPSNKVTEKGKDVELRCDPISGHTALYWYRQSLGQGLEFLIYFQGNSAPDKSGLPSDRFSAERTGGSVSTLTIQRTQQEDSAVYLCASSFGGRNYGYTFGSGTRLTVV.

The chain employs TRBV6-1 and TRBJ1-5; possible D gene TRBD1, 6 bases. Germline V lookup: CDR1 MNHNS, CDR2 SASEGT. The CDR3 length is 15 residues. The V end was cut by 0 bases, the J end by 7 bases, with 13 bases between. The CDR3 spells CASSEAQQGWQPQHF. CDR3 DNA: TGTGCCAGCAGTGAAGCGCAACAGGGTTGGCAGCCCCAGCATTTT.

The chain carries TRBV7-9 and TRBJ1-5; D not resolved. The CDR3 has 17 residues. Germline-derived CDR1 and CDR2 are SEHNR and FQNEAQ (reference sequence). Trimming took 5 bases from V and 2 from J, leaving 19 bases between them. In DNA form, the CDR3 reads TGTGCCAGCAGCCCAACCCCCCTACCCCAGGGCAATCAGCCCCAGCATTTT. It yields the protein CASSPTPLPQGNQPQHF. The full variable domain, rest sourced from reference TRBV7-9 and TRBJ1-5, is DTGVSQNPRHKITKRGQNVTFRCDPISEHNRLYWYRQTLGQGPEFLTYFQNEAQLEKSRLLSDRFSAERPKGSFSTLEIQRTEQGDSAMYLCASSPTPLPQGNQPQHFGDGTRLSIL.

This rearrangement joins TRBV11-2 to TRBJ2-7, with 7 nucleotides matching TRBD1. The germline gives CDR1 SGHAT, CDR2 FQNNGV. The V and J ends lost 5 bases and 2 bases, in that order; junction bases with no gene match: 9. CDR3 length: 15 amino acids. This CDR3 is CASSSTTGFAYEQYF. As DNA, the CDR3 is TGTGCCAGCAGCAGCACGACAGGGTTCGCCTACGAGCAGTACTTC.

This clone showed up just once. The chain uses TRBV27 and TRBJ1-3; D ambiguous. The length of the CDR3 is 14 residues. V was shortened by 6 bases and J by 1 base, with 10 bases between the two germline ends. Germline CDR1 MNHEY, CDR2 SMNVEV (reference sequence). The CDR3 DNA reads TGTGCCAGCAGCATGGGATTTTCTGGAAACACCATATATTTT. It yields the protein CASSMGFSGNTIYF.

This chain uses TRBV10-1 with TRBJ2-5, with 7 bases matching TRBD2. CDR3 length equals 14 residues. V lost 2 bases, J lost 6 bases, and 6 bases stayed unmatched. Germline-derived CDR1 and CDR2 are WNHNN and SYGVQD (reference sequence). CDR3 sequence (DNA): TGCGCCAGCAGTGAGCCCACGGGAGGAAAGACCCAGTACTTC. Encoded protein: CASSEPTGGKTQYF.

This clone showed up just once. J is TRBJ2-1 and V is TRBV7-3; 10 bases fit TRBD2. Germline values: CDR1 SGHTA, CDR2 FQGTGA. The CDR3 runs 15 residues. V shed 4 bases, J shed 3 bases, and the junction held 3 bases outside the gene matches. For the CDR3, the DNA is TGTGCCAGCAGCTCAAGCGGGGGGGTCTACAATGAGCAGTTCTTC. This gives the protein CASSSSGGVYNEQFF. Together with reference TRBV7-3 and TRBJ2-1, the CDR3 gives the full variable domain: GAGVSQTPSNKVTEKGKYVELRCDPISGHTALYWYRQSLGQGPEFLIYFQGTGAADDSGLPNDRFFAVRPEGSVSTLKIQRTERGDSAVYLCASSSSGGVYNEQFFGPGTRLTVL.

The J gene is TRBJ1-4, the V gene TRBV18; D call uncertain. CDR1 is KGHSH, CDR2 LQKENI, per germline. The CDR3 is made up of 15 amino acids. Deletions cut 4 bases from V and 5 bases from J, with 14 bases between. Here the CDR3 DNA reads TGTGCCAGCTCACGATTACAACCCCCAAATGAAAAACTGTTTTTT. Its translation is CASSRLQPPNEKLFF.

The J gene is TRBJ1-1, the V gene TRBV30; D remains ambiguous. Germline lookup yields CDR1 GTSNPN and CDR2 SVGIG (reference sequence). V gave up 0 bases and J gave up 2 bases, with 19 bases separating them. This CDR3 has 17 amino acids. The CDR3 DNA reads as TGTGCCTGGAGTGTACGTTGGGGAAGATTGTCAAACACTGAAGCTTTCTTT. Translation: CAWSVRWGRLSNTEAFF.

CDR3 residues: CATSGGTYGYTF. The CDR3 nucleotides are TGTGCCACCAGCGGGGGAACCTATGGCTACACCTTC. The chain couples TRBV15 to TRBJ1-2; the D gene is possibly TRBD1 (5 bases). Germline V gene sequence: CDR1 LNHNV, CDR2 YYDKDF (reference sequence). V was trimmed by 5 bases and J by 4 bases, leaving 8 bases between them. CDR3 length equals 12 residues.

The V and J genes are TRBV11-2 and TRBJ2-7, with a weak D call TRBD2 (6 bases). The CDR3 sequence is 14 residues long. Germline CDR1 SGHAT, CDR2 FQNNGV. V shed 5 bases and J shed 7 bases, with 18 bases lying between them. CDR3 protein: CASSPGLPPGEQYF. Here the CDR3 DNA reads TGTGCCAGCAGCCCGGGACTTCCGCCGGGGGAGCAGTACTTC.

The CDR3 DNA sequence: TGTGCCAGCGGCGGTCGGGAGCACTACGAGCAGTACTTC. Amino acid sequence: CASGGREHYEQYF. V and J are TRBV18 and TRBJ2-7; D perhaps matches TRBD2 (6 bases). Germline CDR1 and CDR2: KGHSH and LQKENI. The CDR3 is 13 amino acids. The ends were cut back, 8 bases at V and 3 bases at J, with 14 bases in the middle. Looking up the rest from reference TRBV18 and TRBJ2-7 gives the full variable domain: NAGVMQNPRHLVRRRGQEARLRCSPMKGHSHVYWYRQLPEEGLKFMVYLQKENIIDESGMPKERFSAEFPKEGPSILRIQQVVRGDSAAYFCASGGREHYEQYFGPGTRLTVT.

The gene calls are TRBV5-4 and TRBJ1-1, with D possibly being TRBD1 (5 bases). V shed 2 bases and J shed 0 bases, with 11 bases lying between them. There are 15 residues in the CDR3. From germline, CDR1 is SGHNT and CDR2 YYREEE (reference sequence). The CDR3 DNA follows: TGTGCCAGCAGCTTCGGTGGAGGGGTGAACACTGAAGCTTTCTTT. The encoded protein is CASSFGGGVNTEAFF.

This sequence joins TRBV5-1 and TRBJ1-3; tentative D call: TRBD1 (5 bases). Germline V lookup: CDR1 SGHRS, CDR2 YFSETQ. The V gene lost 1 base and the J gene lost 4 bases, with 18 bases spanning the gap. This CDR3 contains 17 residues. CDR3 in DNA: TGCGCCAGCAGCTTGTTGCCGCCAGGGAGGTTAGGAAACACCATATATTTT. As protein: CASSLLPPGRLGNTIYF.

This clone was counted between two and nine times. This sequence joins TRBV4-3 and TRBJ1-6; no clear D gene. The CDR3 sequence is 14 residues long. Germline CDR1 and CDR2: LGHNA and YSLEER. Trimming removed 4 bases from V and 0 bases from J, with 4 bases in between. CDR3 protein: CASSRASYNSPLHF. CDR3 nucleotides: TGCGCCAGCAGCCGGGCCTCCTATAATTCACCCCTCCACTTT.

The genes are TRBV7-7 and TRBJ2-5; no clear D. CDR3 length: 15 residues. Germline lookup yields CDR1 SSHAT and CDR2 FNYEAQ (reference sequence). V was cut by 5 bases and J by 0 bases, with 13 bases left in between. The chain's CDR3 is CASSQGQRYQETQYF. CDR3 sequence (DNA): TGTGCCAGCAGCCAAGGCCAGCGCTACCAAGAGACCCAGTACTTC.

The rearrangement uses TRBV7-6 and TRBJ2-7; D uncertain. The CDR3 totals 14 residues. Germline CDR1 SGHVS, CDR2 FNYEAQ. The germline V and J ends were trimmed by 1 base and 4 bases, with 11 bases remaining between them. The CDR3 region has the DNA TGTGCCAGCAGCTTAGACAACGCCGGGTACGAGCAGTACTTC. Its protein is CASSLDNAGYEQYF.

This chain links TRBV6-1 with TRBJ2-7; perhaps TRBD1 as D (7 bases). Trimming left V 7 bases short and J 2 bases short, with 9 bases between. Germline V gene sequence: CDR1 MNHNS, CDR2 SASEGT. The CDR3 is 12 amino acids. CDR3 nucleotide sequence: TGTGCCAGCACCAGGGGGGCCTACGAGCAGTACTTC. Translation gives CASTRGAYEQYF.

The chain uses TRBV18 and TRBJ1-6, with 7 bases that match TRBD1. CDR1 KGHSH and CDR2 LQKENI come from the germline V gene. This CDR3 has 16 amino acids. V dropped 6 bases and J dropped 7; count of bases not matched to a gene: 12. The DNA of the CDR3 is TGTGCCAGCTCTCGACAGGGCCAACAGGGGAATTCACCCCTCCACTTT. Encoded protein: CASSRQGQQGNSPLHF.

The J gene is TRBJ2-1, the V gene TRBV7-9, with 9 bases lining up with TRBD1. Germline CDR1 reads SEHNR; CDR2 reads FQNEAQ (reference sequence). V lost 4 bases to trimming and J lost 5 bases; unmatched junction nucleotides: 12. The CDR3 loop spans 17 amino acids. The chain's CDR3 is CASSWDRTGDFDNEQFF. In nucleotides, the CDR3 is TGTGCCAGCAGCTGGGATAGGACAGGGGATTTTGACAATGAGCAGTTCTTC.

The table lists this clone with a count of one. V is TRBV7-2 and J is TRBJ2-7; 11 nucleotides agree with TRBD1. With V trimmed by 5 bases and J by 4 bases, 10 bases remained unmatched. The CDR3 loop spans 16 amino acids. Germline V lookup: CDR1 SGHTA, CDR2 FQGNSA. The CDR3 DNA follows: TGTGCCAGCAGCCCCAAGGACAGGGGGCATATGTACGAGCAGTACTTC. Translated: CASSPKDRGHMYEQYF. Combining the CDR3 with reference TRBV7-2 and TRBJ2-7 gives the whole variable domain GAGVSQSPSNKVTEKGKDVELRCDPISGHTALYWYRQSLGQGLEFLIYFQGNSAPDKSGLPSDRFSAERTGGSVSTLTIQRTQQEDSAVYLCASSPKDRGHMYEQYFGPGTRLTVT.

The genes are TRBV5-1 and TRBJ2-7; D call uncertain. Germline CDR1 reads SGHRS; CDR2 reads YFSETQ. V gave up 5 bases and J gave up 2 bases, with 8 bases separating them. This CDR3 comprises 12 residues. The CDR3 spells CASRPDTYEQYF. The DNA for the CDR3 is TGCGCCAGCAGGCCTGACACCTACGAGCAGTACTTC.

The V gene is TRBV25-1, the J gene TRBJ2-1, with a tentative D call TRBD2 (6 bases). CDR1 MGHDK and CDR2 SYGVNS come from the germline V gene. The V end was cut by 4 bases, the J end by 5 bases, with 12 bases between. The CDR3 loop spans 14 amino acids. The CDR3 region is CASSARIADNEQFF. As DNA, the CDR3 is TGTGCCAGCAGTGCCAGGATAGCGGACAATGAGCAGTTCTTC.